These 5 T cell receptor beta chains came from one sample sequenced in a study of T cell responses to AZD1222 COVID-19 vaccine. The repertoire was sequenced with immunoSEQ multiplex PCR; TCRdb's copy has only in-frame clones and lacks some. The top ten hold about 3% of the sample, which has about 120,000 clones, about 95% seen once. Source: peripheral blood, taken 28 days after the second AZD1222 dose. These receptor sequences come from an adult who received the AZD1222 COVID-19 vaccine.

V and J are TRBV19 and TRBJ2-1; 9 nucleotides line up with TRBD2. V gave up 3 bases and J gave up 6 bases; unmatched junction bases: 6. Germline CDR1 LNHDA, CDR2 SQIVND (reference sequence). The length of the CDR3 is 15 residues. Here the CDR3 reads CASSIGGRAANEQFF. The CDR3 nucleotides read TGTGCCAGTAGTATCGGCGGGAGGGCCGCCAATGAGCAGTTCTTC. Filled out from reference TRBV19 and TRBJ2-1, the complete variable domain reads DGGITQSPKYLFRKEGQNVTLSCEQNLNHDAMYWYRQDPGQGLRLIYYSQIVNDFQKGDIAEGYSVSREKKESFPLTVTSAQKNPTAFYLCASSIGGRAANEQFFGPGTRLTVL.

The rearrangement links TRBV5-4 to TRBJ1-2; D is undetermined. The length of the CDR3 is 14 residues. CDR1 is SGHNT, CDR2 YYREEE, per germline (reference sequence). Trimming stripped 2 bases from V and 4 bases from J, with 12 bases between. The CDR3 bases are TGTGCCAGCAGCTTTGAAAGGGAGGCCTATGGCTACACCTTC. It yields the protein CASSFEREAYGYTF.

The rearrangement uses TRBV2 and TRBJ2-1, with 12 bases matching TRBD2. Unmatched junction bases numbered 9, after V lost 8 bases and J lost 7 bases. Germline loops: CDR1 SNHLY, CDR2 FYNNEI. This CDR3 is built from 15 residues. The CDR3 here is CASPPGTSGLNEQFF. The CDR3 DNA sequence: TGTGCCAGCCCCCCAGGGACTAGCGGGCTGAATGAGCAGTTCTTC.

The V call is TRBV2, the J call TRBJ2-7; 9 bases are shared with TRBD1. The V gene's germline CDR1 is SNHLY and CDR2 FYNNEI. V shed 4 bases and J 7 bases; nucleotides not matched to a gene: 11. This CDR3 contains 15 residues. CDR3 DNA: TGTGCCAGCAGTGCAACAGGGGGCGTTTCTGGGGAGCAGTACTTC. It specifies CASSATGGVSGEQYF.

The chain recombines TRBV2 with TRBJ2-5, with D perhaps being TRBD1 or TRBD2 (5 bases each). The CDR3 contains 15 residues. The V end lost 3 bases, the J end lost 0 bases, and 11 bases lay between the germline ends. The germline V gene encodes CDR1 SNHLY and CDR2 FYNNEI. The CDR3 DNA reads TGTGCCAGCAGTGATGGGGGTGGGGACCAAGAGACCCAGTACTTC. Translating gives CASSDGGGDQETQYF. Complete variable domain (other parts from reference TRBV2 and TRBJ2-5): EPEVTQTPSHQVTQMGQEVILRCVPISNHLYFYWYRQILGQKVEFLVSFYNNEISEKSEIFDDQFSVERPDGSNFTLKIRSTKLEDSAMYFCASSDGGGDQETQYFGPGTRLLVL.